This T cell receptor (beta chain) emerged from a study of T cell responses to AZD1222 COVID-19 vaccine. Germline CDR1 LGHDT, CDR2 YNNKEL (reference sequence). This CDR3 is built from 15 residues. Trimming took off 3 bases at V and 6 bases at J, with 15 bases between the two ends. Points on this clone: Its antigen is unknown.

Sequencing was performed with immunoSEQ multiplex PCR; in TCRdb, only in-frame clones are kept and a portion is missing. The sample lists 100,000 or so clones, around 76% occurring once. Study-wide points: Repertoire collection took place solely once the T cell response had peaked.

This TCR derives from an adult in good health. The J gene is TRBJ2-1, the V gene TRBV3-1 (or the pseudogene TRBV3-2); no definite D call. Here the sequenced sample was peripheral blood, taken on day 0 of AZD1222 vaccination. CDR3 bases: TGTGCCAGCAGCCACAGACGAGGCGGCCTCAATGAGCAGTTCTTC. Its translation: CASSHRRGGLNEQFF.